The 23 T cell receptor beta chains below come from one sample, sequenced in a study of T cells in Graves' hyperthyroidism and ophthalmopathy. TCR beta CDR3 regions were amplified from RNA. Using the HTBI primer set, a first-round RT-PCR was run on the TCR CDR3. One entry per CDR3 protein results from TCRdb running MiXCR on the multiplex PCR reads. The sample carries some 580,000 distinct CDR3 sequences, roughly a sixth recorded once. The sequenced sample was blood. The origin of the receptors is a woman aged 40 to 50 with Graves' ophthalmopathy.

The rearrangement joins TRBV7-9 to TRBJ1-1, with 8 positions matching TRBD1. V trimming: 4 bases; J trimming: 0 bases; junction bases outside the gene matches: 7. The CDR3 is 16 residues long. Germline V lookup: CDR1 SEHNR, CDR2 FQNEAQ (reference sequence). The CDR3 here is CASSSGTGAMNTEAFF. The CDR3 bases are TGTGCCAGCAGCTCCGGGACAGGAGCCATGAACACTGAAGCTTTCTTT. The full variable domain, rest sourced from reference TRBV7-9 and TRBJ1-1, is DTGVSQNPRHKITKRGQNVTFRCDPISEHNRLYWYRQTLGQGPEFLTYFQNEAQLEKSRLLSDRFSAERPKGSFSTLEIQRTEQGDSAMYLCASSSGTGAMNTEAFFGQGTRLTVV.

This clonotype showed up just a few times. This sequence joins TRBV27 and TRBJ2-1; 7 nucleotides line up with TRBD2. The germline V gene has CDR1 MNHEY and CDR2 SMNVEV (reference sequence). The V and J ends lost 7 bases and 9 bases, in that order; junction bases with no gene match: 15. CDR3 length: 15 amino acids. The CDR3 coding sequence is TGTGCCAGCACCTCGCGGTTGAGGGAGGGAGGTGAGCAGTTCTTC. Its translation: CASTSRLREGGEQFF.

This clonotype was picked up many times. The chain has TRBV3-1 and TRBJ1-5; possibly TRBD1 for D (5 bases). Germline CDR1 LGHDT, CDR2 YNNKEL (reference sequence). The CDR3 totals 15 residues. The V gene lost 3 bases and the J gene lost 3 bases, with 12 bases spanning the gap. CDR3 residues: CASSHGTGINQPQHF. The CDR3 bases are TGTGCCAGCAGCCATGGAACAGGCATCAATCAGCCCCAGCATTTT.

This clonotype was picked up a small number of times. J is TRBJ2-2 and V is TRBV5-1, with 10 bases lining up with TRBD2. Trimming cost V 1 base and J 7 bases; bases outside gene matches: 4. The germline V gene encodes CDR1 SGHRS and CDR2 YFSETQ. CDR3 length: 15 residues. CDR3 protein: CASSLTSGKDGELFF. CDR3 bases: TGCGCCAGCAGCTTGACTAGCGGGAAGGACGGGGAGCTGTTTTTT.

The genes are TRBV12-3 or TRBV12-4 and TRBJ1-6; tentative D call: TRBD1 (5 bases). The CDR3 is 13 amino acids. Between the trimmed V and J ends, which lost 6 bases and 12 bases, there was a span of 15 bases. CDR3 protein: CASSAGTALPLHF. DNA of the CDR3: TGTGCCAGCAGCGCTGGGACCGCTTTACCCCTCCACTTT.

The genes are TRBV29-1 and TRBJ2-5, with D perhaps TRBD1 or TRBD2 (5 bases each). The V end lost 6 bases, the J end lost 5 bases, and 19 bases lay between the germline ends. The CDR3 runs to 14 residues. Germline values: CDR1 SQVTM, CDR2 ANQGSEA. DNA for the CDR3: TGCAGCGTCGCCCGGGACCCCAACAAGGAGACCCAGTACTTC. Amino acid sequence: CSVARDPNKETQYF.

This clonotype turned up a few times. V is TRBV19 and J is TRBJ1-5, with D unclear. Trimming removed 7 bases at V and 0 bases at J, with 13 bases between. Germline lookup yields CDR1 LNHDA and CDR2 SQIVND (reference sequence). This CDR3 contains 15 residues. The DNA of the CDR3 is TGTGCCAGTACCCTGGGCTTTTATAGCAATCAGCCCCAGCATTTT. Its translation: CASTLGFYSNQPQHF.

This chain uses TRBV27 with TRBJ1-1; D unclear. The CDR3 has 14 amino acids. CDR1 MNHEY and CDR2 SMNVEV come from the germline V gene (reference sequence). Trimming left V 2 bases short and J 3 bases short, with 10 bases between. The CDR3 reads CASSLHLGDTEAFF. In DNA form, the CDR3 reads TGTGCCAGCAGTTTACACCTGGGAGACACTGAAGCTTTCTTT.

In the case of this clonotype: This may arise from a read error, as a much more abundant clone is one base away. This sequence joins TRBV3-1 and TRBJ2-3, with 7 nucleotides matching TRBD2. Germline values: CDR1 LGHDT, CDR2 YNNKEL (reference sequence). V shed 0 bases and J 8 bases; nucleotides not matched to a gene: 14. The CDR3 consists of 17 residues. CDR3 DNA sequence: TGTGCCAGCAGCCAAGATTCGCGACTAGCACGACGAGGTACGCAGTATTTT. Its translation is CASSQDSRLARRGTQYF.

The V call is TRBV5-1, the J call TRBJ1-6, with TRBD1 matching 7 bases. The V gene end was trimmed by 3 bases and the J gene end by 8 bases; junction bases not matched to a gene: 11. CDR3 length: 16 amino acids. The germline V gene has CDR1 SGHRS and CDR2 YFSETQ. The DNA of the CDR3 is TGCGCCAGCAGCTCGGGTTTCGGGACAGCCCATTCACCCCTCCACTTT. This sequence encodes CASSSGFGTAHSPLHF.

This clonotype was found many times. The chain has TRBV11-3 and TRBJ2-4, with TRBD1 identical over 9 bases. Germline V gene lookup returns CDR1 SGHNT and CDR2 YENEEA. This CDR3 has 16 amino acids. V lost 6 bases, J lost 1 base, and 7 bases stayed unmatched. The CDR3, as DNA: TGTGCCAGCAGACAAGGACAGGGGAAGGCCAAAAACATTCAGTACTTC. Its protein is CASRQGQGKAKNIQYF.

The table lists this clonotype with a few counts. V is TRBV19 and J is TRBJ1-1; TRBD1 might be the D (5 bases). CDR1 is LNHDA and CDR2 is SQIVND in the germline V gene (reference sequence). CDR3 length equals 14 residues. The V gene lost 7 bases and the J gene lost 3 bases, with 15 bases spanning the gap. CDR3 bases: TGTGCCAGTATCTCAAGGGGCAGCGACACTGAAGCTTTCTTT. Translating it yields CASISRGSDTEAFF.

The table lists this clonotype with many counts. V usage is TRBV6-1 and J usage is TRBJ2-2; D assignment may be TRBD1 or TRBD2 (5 bases each). This CDR3 is built from 15 residues. Germline CDR1 reads MNHNS; CDR2 reads SASEGT. Deletions cut 2 bases from V and 2 bases from J, with 9 bases between. CDR3: CASSELRGNTGELFF. The CDR3 DNA reads as TGTGCCAGCAGTGAATTGAGGGGAAACACCGGGGAGCTGTTTTTT.

J is TRBJ2-7 and V is TRBV7-9, with D perhaps TRBD1 (6 bases). V was pared by 4 bases and J by 6 bases, with 16 bases between. The germline CDR1 and CDR2 sequences are SEHNR and FQNEAQ (reference sequence). There are 14 residues in the CDR3. CDR3 in DNA: TGTGCCAGCAGCTCGAAAGGAACAGGGACCGAGCAGTACTTC. It is translated as CASSSKGTGTEQYF. The full variable domain, completed using reference TRBV7-9 and TRBJ2-7, is DTGVSQNPRHKITKRGQNVTFRCDPISEHNRLYWYRQTLGQGPEFLTYFQNEAQLEKSRLLSDRFSAERPKGSFSTLEIQRTEQGDSAMYLCASSSKGTGTEQYFGPGTRLTVT.

The sample holds many counts of this clonotype. This chain uses TRBV5-1 with TRBJ2-1; TRBD1 aligns across 7 bases. The CDR3 contains 15 residues. The J segment lost 1 base and the V segment lost 0 bases, leaving 1 base of the junction unmatched. Germline V gene sequence: CDR1 SGHRS, CDR2 YFSETQ. The CDR3 DNA is TGCGCCAGCAGCTTGGAGGGGGCGTCCTACAATGAGCAGTTCTTC. Protein: CASSLEGASYNEQFF.

This clonotype was observed a handful of times. The V and J genes are TRBV7-2 and TRBJ2-3; TRBD2 aligns across 9 bases. V was clipped by 5 bases and J by 5 bases; unmatched bases: 5. The CDR3 spans 14 residues. Germline CDR1 reads SGHTA; CDR2 reads FQGNSA. The CDR3 protein is CASSRGGAVDTQYF. DNA of the CDR3: TGTGCCAGCAGCCGCGGGGGGGCGGTAGATACGCAGTATTTT. Full variable domain (missing parts from reference TRBV7-2 and TRBJ2-3): GAGVSQSPSNKVTEKGKDVELRCDPISGHTALYWYRQSLGQGLEFLIYFQGNSAPDKSGLPSDRFSAERTGGSVSTLTIQRTQQEDSAVYLCASSRGGAVDTQYFGPGTRLTVL.

This clonotype came up many times. J is TRBJ1-2 and V is TRBV12-3 or TRBV12-4; possible D gene TRBD1, 5 bases. The V end was cut by 5 bases, the J end by 2 bases, with 15 bases between. The CDR3 spans 15 residues. The CDR3 DNA is TGTGCCAGCAGTGAGCCCGGGACGGCCAACTATGGCTACACCTTC. It encodes CASSEPGTANYGYTF.

This clonotype was detected many times. This chain uses TRBV20-1 with TRBJ2-3; the D gene could be TRBD1 or TRBD2 (5 bases each). The V gene lost 2 bases and the J gene lost 0 bases, with 18 bases spanning the gap. Germline V gene lookup returns CDR1 DFQATT and CDR2 SNEGSKA (reference sequence). The CDR3 is 17 amino acids. CDR3 residues: CSARSPGTPPSTDTQYF. The CDR3 region has the DNA TGCAGTGCTAGATCGCCAGGGACCCCACCTAGCACAGATACGCAGTATTTT.

The chain is built from TRBV20-1 and TRBJ2-7, with D perhaps matching TRBD2 (6 bases). The ends were cut back, 6 bases at V and 2 bases at J, with 8 bases in the middle. Germline CDR1 and CDR2: DFQATT and SNEGSKA (reference sequence). The CDR3 spans 11 residues. The chain's CDR3 is CSAREAYEQYF. CDR3 sequence (DNA): TGCAGTGCCAGGGAGGCCTACGAGCAGTACTTC.

This clonotype was seen repeatedly, ten times or more. The rearrangement links TRBV11-2 to TRBJ2-1, with D perhaps TRBD1 (6 bases). The CDR3 sequence is 16 residues long. Germline V gene sequence: CDR1 SGHAT, CDR2 FQNNGV. V lost 4 bases to trimming and J lost 8 bases, with 21 bases between them. CDR3 amino acids: CASSSKASGVGYEQFF. CDR3 bases: TGTGCCAGCAGCTCGAAAGCGTCAGGGGTAGGTTATGAGCAGTTCTTC.

This clonotype came up a few times. This sequence joins TRBV5-8 and TRBJ2-7; no reliable D call. This CDR3 spans 11 amino acids. Trimming took off 6 bases at V and 2 bases at J, with 6 bases between the two ends. Germline CDR1 SGHTS, CDR2 YDEGEE. CDR3 sequence (DNA): TGTGCCAGCACGAATCCCTACGAGCAGTACTTC. Its protein product is CASTNPYEQYF.

The chain is built from TRBV7-2 and TRBJ2-3; 7 bases map to TRBD2. This CDR3 has 19 amino acids. V shed 2 bases and J 2 bases; nucleotides not matched to a gene: 16. Germline V gene data show CDR1 as SGHTA and CDR2 as FQGNSA. The CDR3 region has the DNA TGTGCCAGCAGCTTACTGTCCGGGGCTTGGGGGGGAGACACAGATACGCAGTATTTT. It translates to CASSLLSGAWGGDTDTQYF. Full variable domain (remainder filled in from reference TRBV7-2 and TRBJ2-3): GAGVSQSPSNKVTEKGKDVELRCDPISGHTALYWYRQSLGQGLEFLIYFQGNSAPDKSGLPSDRFSAERTGGSVSTLTIQRTQQEDSAVYLCASSLLSGAWGGDTDTQYFGPGTRLTVL.

This chain links TRBV9 with TRBJ2-1, with 7 bases aligning to TRBD1. With 3 bases clipped from V and 9 bases from J, the junction kept 3 bases outside the gene matches. The germline V gene encodes CDR1 SGDLS and CDR2 YYNGEE. The CDR3 runs to 12 residues. CDR3 nucleotides: TGTGCCAGCAGCGACACAGGGGTTGAGCAGTTCTTC. This translates into CASSDTGVEQFF.